This is a list of T cell receptor beta chains from one sample in a study of T cells in tuberculosis. Measured with immunoSEQ multiplex PCR; TCRdb has only the in-frame clones, and not every one. In the table there are around 30,000 clones, about 82% of which are singletons. The specimen was PBMCs, collected at tuberculosis diagnosis. These receptors all come from an adult with tuberculosis. CDR3s include the opening cysteine and the closing phenylalanine or tryptophan. Each record gives: V gene, J gene, D gene, clone size, CDR3 DNA, CDR3 protein. A D gene is named only where the DNA matches it firmly. Only some rows state a clone size, as once, few, many or a class for expanded clones.

TRBV19	TRBJ2-2	TRBD2	.	TGTGCCAGTAGTATAGAGGTTAGCGGGGGGCTATCCGGGGAGCTGTTTTTT	CASSIEVSGGLSGELFF
TRBV7-2	TRBJ2-1	TRBD2	.	TGTGCCAGCAGCCCCTGGACTAGCCTTTACAATGAGCAGTTCTTC	CASSPWTSLYNEQFF
TRBV19	TRBJ2-2	TRBD2	.	TGTGCCAGTAGTATAGTTGCGGGAGTCCCCGGGGAGCTGTTTTTT	CASSIVAGVPGELFF
TRBV19	TRBJ1-5	.	.	TGTGCCAGTAGTACTGTGAGCAATCAGCCCCAGCATTTT	CASSTVSNQPQHF
TRBV21-1	TRBJ2-7	.	.	TGTGCCAGCAGCAAATCCTCGACTAGCGGGACCTGGGAGCAGTACTTC	CASSKSSTSGTWEQYF
TRBV18	TRBJ2-4	.	.	TGTGCCAGCTCACCGGCAGGGTTGGAAGGAGCCAAAAACATTCAGTACTTC	CASSPAGLEGAKNIQYF
TRBV5-1	TRBJ1-1	.	.	TGCGCCAGCAGCTTCTTACCAGGGGACACTGAAGCTTTCTTT	CASSFLPGDTEAFF
TRBV14	TRBJ2-7	TRBD2	.	TGTGCCAGCAGCCAAGATCGGCCGGGGGGGAAGTCCTACGAGCAGTACTTC	CASSQDRPGGKSYEQYF
TRBV6-5	TRBJ2-7	TRBD1	.	TGTGCCAGCAGCTATAACAGGGGGCCTGGCTACGAGCAGTACTTC	CASSYNRGPGYEQYF
TRBV6-5	TRBJ2-7	TRBD1	.	TGTGCCAGCAGCATCTCCGGGACAGGGTGGTACGAGCAGTACTTC	CASSISGTGWYEQYF
TRBV9	TRBJ1-1	.	.	TGTGCCAGCAGCTCTCAGGGTGTAGACACTGAAGCTTTCTTT	CASSSQGVDTEAFF
TRBV19	TRBJ2-2	TRBD2	few	TGTGCCAGTCGGGCCGGGACTAGCGAGACCGGGGAGCTGTTTTTT	CASRAGTSETGELFF
TRBV7-3	TRBJ1-2	.	.	TGTGCCAGCAGCTTAAGTAGGGAGGCTAACTATGGCTACACCTTC	CASSLSREANYGYTF
TRBV5-4	TRBJ2-5	.	.	TGTGCCAGCAGCTTGGACTTGCAAGAGACCCAGTACTTC	CASSLDLQETQYF
TRBV5-1	TRBJ2-1	.	once	TGCGCCAGCAGCTCCCGGGCCTACAATGAGCAGTTCTTC	CASSSRAYNEQFF
TRBV5-1	TRBJ2-7	TRBD1	.	TGCGCCAGCAGCTTGAGGGGCGGACAGGGGTTAGGGGAGCAGTACTTC	CASSLRGGQGLGEQYF
TRBV5-1	TRBJ2-4	.	.	TGCGCCAGCAGCCCGGACAGAGTAAACATTCAGTACTTC	CASSPDRVNIQYF
TRBV18	TRBJ1-1	.	.	TGTGCCAGCTCACCAGTCATTGGGGGGGCAGGTGAAGCTTTCTTT	CASSPVIGGAGEAFF
TRBV7-2	TRBJ2-7	.	once	TGTGCCAGCAGCTTAGACGGGGACTACGAGCAGTACTTC	CASSLDGDYEQYF
TRBV6-4	TRBJ2-2	TRBD2	.	TGTGCCAGCAGTGCCACCTGGGGCGGGAGAGTCACCGGGGAGCTGTTTTTT	CASSATWGGRVTGELFF
TRBV7-3	TRBJ2-1	TRBD2	.	TGTGCCAGCAGCTTCCCGGGACTAGCGGGAGGGCCTAGATGCAATGAGCAGTTCTTC	CASSFPGLAGGPRCNEQFF
TRBV18	TRBJ1-6	TRBD1	.	TGTGCCAGCTCACCGGGACAGAATAATTCACCCCTCCACTTT	CASSPGQNNSPLHF
TRBV28	TRBJ2-1	TRBD2	few	TGTGCCAGCAGTTGGCGGACTAGCGGGAGATGGGGTGAGCAGTTCTTC	CASSWRTSGRWGEQFF
TRBV5-1	TRBJ2-2	.	.	TGCGCCAGCAGCTTGTCAGGACTCACGAACACCGGGGAGCTGTTTTTT	CASSLSGLTNTGELFF
TRBV9	TRBJ2-3	TRBD2	.	TGTGCCAGCAGCCCGAGCTATAGCGGGAGGACGAGGGGTACGCAGTATTTT	CASSPSYSGRTRGTQYF
TRBV27	TRBJ2-7	.	.	TGTGCCAGCAGTTTAACTAGCAAAGGCTCCTACGAGCAGTACTTC	CASSLTSKGSYEQYF
TRBV19	TRBJ2-5	TRBD1	.	TGTGCCAGTAGTCCCGGACAGGGTGGAGAGACCCAGTACTTC	CASSPGQGGETQYF
TRBV7-7	TRBJ1-3	.	.	TGTGCCAGCAGCTTTAGCAGCGGCGCTGGAAACACCATATATTTT	CASSFSSGAGNTIYF
TRBV27	TRBJ2-5	TRBD1	.	TGTGCCAGCAGTCCCCTGACAGGGGTCCAAGAGACCCAGTACTTC	CASSPLTGVQETQYF
TRBV5-1	TRBJ2-5	TRBD2	.	TGCGCCAGCAGAAAACTAGCGGGGCAAGAGACCCAGTACTTC	CASRKLAGQETQYF
TRBV5-1	TRBJ1-1	.	.	TGCGCCAGCAGACAGACAGTGAACACTGAAGCTTTCTTT	CASRQTVNTEAFF
TRBV19	TRBJ2-7	.	.	TGTGCCAGTAGTTTGGACGGGAATACCTACGAGCAGTACTTC	CASSLDGNTYEQYF
TRBV18	TRBJ1-1	TRBD1	.	TGTGCCAGCTCACCACAGGGGGCGGAGAACACTGAAGCTTTCTTT	CASSPQGAENTEAFF
TRBV19	TRBJ2-7	.	.	TGTGCCAGTAGCGTACAGCTCCTCAACAGGTTGGAGCAGTACTTC	CASSVQLLNRLEQYF
TRBV18	TRBJ1-2	TRBD1	few	TGTGCCAGCTCACCAGCGACAGGGGGCCATGGCTACACCTTC	CASSPATGGHGYTF
TRBV4-1	TRBJ1-3	.	.	TGCGCCAGCAGCCAACCCCTGGACAGTGCTGGAAACACCATATATTTT	CASSQPLDSAGNTIYF
TRBV25-1	TRBJ1-5	TRBD1	.	TGTGCCAGCAGTGAGACAGGGTATCGTCAGCCCCAGCATTTT	CASSETGYRQPQHF
TRBV27	TRBJ1-6	TRBD1	.	TGTGCCAGCAGTTTATCTTTAAGCCTGACAGGGGACAATTCACCCCTCCACTTT	CASSLSLSLTGDNSPLHF